These 10 T cell receptor beta chains came from one sample sequenced in a study of cytomegalovirus exposure and HLA in healthy donors. PCR used 60 Vbeta primers and 13 Jbeta primers. TCRdb keeps only in-frame clones here, not all; method: immunoSEQ multiplex PCR. The data contain around 110,000 clones, roughly three fifths of them singletons. The specimen was PBMCs. The receptors here all came from a woman aged 40 to 49 in good health and CMV-seropositive.

V is TRBV7-9 and J is TRBJ2-3; D unclear. V lost 6 bases and J lost 4, with 11 bases in between. This CDR3 has 13 residues. Looked up from germline, CDR1 is SEHNR and CDR2 is FQNEAQ (reference sequence). In DNA, the CDR3 is TGTGCCAGCAGTTCTCTACTGTCAGATACGCAGTATTTT. Amino acids: CASSSLLSDTQYF.

This chain joins TRBV5-4 and TRBJ2-1; unclear D gene. The CDR3 is made up of 14 amino acids. The V and J ends lost 0 bases and 6 bases respectively, with 10 bases between them. Germline V gene lookup returns CDR1 SGHNT and CDR2 YYREEE (reference sequence). The CDR3 here is CASSLDPVTNEQFF. The CDR3, as DNA: TGTGCCAGCAGCTTGGATCCGGTCACCAATGAGCAGTTCTTC.

V gene TRBV23-1 combines with J gene TRBJ2-7, with D possibly TRBD2 on 6 matching bases. TRBV23-1 is noted as an ORF with a role that remains uncertain. Trimming pared 3 bases from V and 2 bases from J, leaving 14 bases between. CDR3 length equals 15 residues. CDR3 DNA: TGCGCCAGCAGTCAGGGGGACTGTACCACCTACGAGCAGTACTTC. This sequence encodes CASSQGDCTTYEQYF.

This clone was observed a few times. This sequence joins TRBV13 and TRBJ1-6, with no clear D. The CDR3 runs 14 residues. Looked up from germline, CDR1 is PRHDT and CDR2 is FYEKMQ (reference sequence). V lost 5 bases, J lost 7 bases, and 12 bases lay in between. CDR3 DNA: TGTGCCAGCAGCCTATCGGTCAAGAATTCACCCCTCCACTTT. It codes for CASSLSVKNSPLHF.

Only one count was recorded for this clone. The chain carries TRBV6-6 and TRBJ1-1; 11 bases map to TRBD1. Germline CDR1 and CDR2: MNHNY and SVGAGI (reference sequence). V was clipped by 5 bases and J by 5 bases; unmatched bases: 4. This CDR3 is built from 14 residues. In nucleotides, the CDR3 is TGTGCCAGCAGTGGGGACAGGGGGGAGACTGAAGCTTTCTTT. Amino acids: CASSGDRGETEAFF.

This clone was seen more than once but under ten times. The chain carries TRBV28 and TRBJ1-2; TRBD1 agrees at 8 bases. Germline CDR1 MDHEN, CDR2 SYDVKM. Unmatched junction bases numbered 10, after V lost 6 bases and J lost 1 base. The CDR3 contains 16 residues. CDR3 DNA sequence: TGTGCCAGCAGCCCGCAGGGGGCTACTGGTAACTATGGCTACACCTTC. This codes for CASSPQGATGNYGYTF.

The chain joins TRBV14 to TRBJ2-1; weak D call: TRBD2 (6 bases). Germline CDR1 reads SGHDN; CDR2 reads FVKESK. The CDR3 totals 17 residues. Trimming removed 1 base at V and 0 bases at J, with 13 bases between. The CDR3 spells CASSQARVGGSYNEQFF. The CDR3 coding sequence is TGTGCCAGCAGCCAAGCCCGAGTGGGAGGCTCCTACAATGAGCAGTTCTTC.

The chain employs TRBV30 and TRBJ1-2, with 9 bases aligning to TRBD1. V was clipped by 1 base and J by 4 bases; unmatched bases: 7. Germline V lookup: CDR1 GTSNPN, CDR2 SVGIG (reference sequence). This CDR3 has 15 amino acids. This CDR3 reads CAWSGPGQGGYGYTF. CDR3 coding DNA: TGTGCCTGGAGTGGCCCGGGACAGGGAGGCTATGGCTACACCTTC.

The chain links TRBV2 to TRBJ2-2; 7 bases map to TRBD1. Germline V CDR1 and CDR2: SNHLY, FYNNEI. The CDR3 extends over 15 amino acids. The J segment lost 2 bases and the V segment lost 6 bases, leaving 6 bases of the junction unmatched. The CDR3 sequence is CASSRDRINTGELFF. CDR3 bases: TGTGCCAGCAGCCGGGACAGAATAAACACCGGGGAGCTGTTTTTT.

CDR3: CASSPETGAEATNEKLFF. CDR3 in DNA: TGTGCCAGCAGCCCGGAGACAGGGGCTGAGGCAACTAATGAAAAACTGTTTTTT. V and J are TRBV5-6 and TRBJ1-4; 8 nucleotides line up with TRBD1. The CDR3 spans 18 residues. CDR1 SGHDT and CDR2 YYEEEE come from the germline V gene. J was trimmed by 0 bases and V by 4 bases; bases with no gene match: 11.